This TCR beta chain was identified in a study of regulatory T cells. Study results and caveats: In CD3G-deficient patients, conventional CD4+ T cells were enriched for hydrophobic CDR3 residues at positions 6 and 7. Skewed V and J usage and few unique V-J pairs marked patient repertoires, most in Tregs.

The CDR3 is made up of 13 amino acids. The germline V gene encodes CDR1 SGHRS and CDR2 YFSETQ. Primers: 52 TRBV forward and 13 TRBJ reverse. Produced via immunoSEQ multiplex PCR; TCRdb's table is partial and in-frame only. The data contain some 30,000 clones, 93% of them seen just once; the ten biggest clones take up 0.8% to 1%. As for this clone: Its antigen is not known. Mismatch with germline at one junction end may stem from a read error.

A couple of CD3G-deficient patients had more severe autoimmunity; all had some. CD4+ T cells were divided by sorting: CD25-high CD127-low Tregs, CD25-low CD127-high conventional cells. The clonotype originates from a child aged 2-15 years with CD3G deficiency. The V gene is TRBV5-1, the J gene TRBJ2-7; D may be TRBD1 or TRBD2 (5 bases each). The sequenced sample consisted of conventional CD4+ T cells sorted from blood. CDR3 nucleotide sequence: TGCGCCAGCAGGTTCTCTGGGGGAGACGAGCGGTACTTC. Translating it yields CASRFSGGDERYF.